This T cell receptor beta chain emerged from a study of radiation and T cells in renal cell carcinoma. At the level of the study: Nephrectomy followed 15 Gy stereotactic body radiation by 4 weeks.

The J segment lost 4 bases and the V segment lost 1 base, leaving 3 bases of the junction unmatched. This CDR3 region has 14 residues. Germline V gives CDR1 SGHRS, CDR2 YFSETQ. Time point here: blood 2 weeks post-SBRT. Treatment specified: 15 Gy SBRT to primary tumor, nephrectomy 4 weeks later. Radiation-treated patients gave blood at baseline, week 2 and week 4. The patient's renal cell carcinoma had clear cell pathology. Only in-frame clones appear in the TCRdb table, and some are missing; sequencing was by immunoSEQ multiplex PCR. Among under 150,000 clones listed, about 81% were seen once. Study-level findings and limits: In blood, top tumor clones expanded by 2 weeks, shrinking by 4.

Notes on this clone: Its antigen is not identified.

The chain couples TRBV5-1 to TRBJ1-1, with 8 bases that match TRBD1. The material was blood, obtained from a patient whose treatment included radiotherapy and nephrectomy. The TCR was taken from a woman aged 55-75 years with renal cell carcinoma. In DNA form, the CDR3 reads TGCGCCAGCAGCTTGACAGGGGGGATCACTGAAGCTTTCTTT. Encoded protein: CASSLTGGITEAFF. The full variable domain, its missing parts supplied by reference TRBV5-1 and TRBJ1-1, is KAGVTQTPRYLIKTRGQQVTLSCSPISGHRSVSWYQQTPGQGLQFLFEYFSETQRNKGNFPGRFSGRQFSNSRSEMNVSTLELGDSALYLCASSLTGGITEAFFGQGTRLTVV.